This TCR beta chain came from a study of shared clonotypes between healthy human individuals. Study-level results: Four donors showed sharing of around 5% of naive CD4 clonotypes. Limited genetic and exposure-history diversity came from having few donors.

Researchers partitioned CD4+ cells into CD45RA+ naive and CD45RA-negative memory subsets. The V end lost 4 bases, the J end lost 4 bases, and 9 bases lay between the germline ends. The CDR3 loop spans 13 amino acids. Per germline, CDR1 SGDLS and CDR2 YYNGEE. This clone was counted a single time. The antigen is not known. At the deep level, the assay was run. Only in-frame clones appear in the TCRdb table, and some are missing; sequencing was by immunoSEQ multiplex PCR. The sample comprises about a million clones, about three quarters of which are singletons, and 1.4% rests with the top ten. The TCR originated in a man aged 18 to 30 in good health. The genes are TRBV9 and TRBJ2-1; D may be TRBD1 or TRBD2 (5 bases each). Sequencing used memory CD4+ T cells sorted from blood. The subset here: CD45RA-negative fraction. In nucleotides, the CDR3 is TGTGCCAGCAGCCCGGGGCAGTACAATGAGCAGTTCTTC. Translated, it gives CASSPGQYNEQFF. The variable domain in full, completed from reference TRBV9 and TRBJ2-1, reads DSGVTQTPKHLITATGQRVTLRCSPRSGDLSVYWYQQSLDQGLQFLIQYYNGEERAKGNILERFSAQQFPDLHSELNLSSLELGDSALYFCASSPGQYNEQFFGPGTRLTVL.